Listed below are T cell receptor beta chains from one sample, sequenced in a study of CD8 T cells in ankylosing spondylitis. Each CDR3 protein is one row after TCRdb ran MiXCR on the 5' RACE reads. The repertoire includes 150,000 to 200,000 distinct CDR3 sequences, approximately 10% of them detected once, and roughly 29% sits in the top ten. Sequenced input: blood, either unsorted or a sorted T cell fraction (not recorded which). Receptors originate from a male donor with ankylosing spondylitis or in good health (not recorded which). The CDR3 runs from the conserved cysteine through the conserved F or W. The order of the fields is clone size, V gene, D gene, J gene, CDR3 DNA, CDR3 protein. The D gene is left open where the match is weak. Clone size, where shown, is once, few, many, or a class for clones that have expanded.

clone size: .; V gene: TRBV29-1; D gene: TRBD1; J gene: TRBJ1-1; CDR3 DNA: TGCAGCGTTGAGGACAGGGAATTCGCTGAAGCTTTCTTT; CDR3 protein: CSVEDREFAEAFF
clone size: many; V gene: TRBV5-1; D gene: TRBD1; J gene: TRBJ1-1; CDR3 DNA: TGCGCCAGCAGCTTTGGAGGGACAGGGGGCGCGAACACTGAAGCTTTCTTT; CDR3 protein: CASSFGGTGGANTEAFF
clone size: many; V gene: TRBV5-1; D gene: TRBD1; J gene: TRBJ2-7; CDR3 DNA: TGCGCCAGCAGCTTGCAACAGGGGGCCTACGAGCAGTACTTC; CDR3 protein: CASSLQQGAYEQYF
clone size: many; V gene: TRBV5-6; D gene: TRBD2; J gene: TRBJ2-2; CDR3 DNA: TGTGCCAGCAGCACCAGTGGGCGGGAGGTCACCGGGGAGCTGTTTTTT; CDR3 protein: CASSTSGREVTGELFF
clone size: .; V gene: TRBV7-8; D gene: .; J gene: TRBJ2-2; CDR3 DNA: TGTGCCAGCAGCTTAGATGTATTGGGGGGGCCGGGTGCCGGGGAGCTGTTTTTT; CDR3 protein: CASSLDVLGGPGAGELFF
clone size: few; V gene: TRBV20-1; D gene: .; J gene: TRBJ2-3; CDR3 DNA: TGCAGTGCTATACCTCGAAGAGGCACAGATACGCAGTATTTT; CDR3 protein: CSAIPRRGTDTQYF
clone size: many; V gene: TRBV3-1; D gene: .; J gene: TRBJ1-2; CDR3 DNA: TGTGCCAGCAGCCAACCTTCGGGTTCCGACTATGGCTACACCTTC; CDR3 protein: CASSQPSGSDYGYTF
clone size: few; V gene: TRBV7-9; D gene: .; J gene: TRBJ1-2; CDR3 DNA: TGTGCCAGCTCTGCGTCCAACTATGGCTACACCTTC; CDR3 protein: CASSASNYGYTF
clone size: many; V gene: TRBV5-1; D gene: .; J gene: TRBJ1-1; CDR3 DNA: TGCGCCAGCAGCTTGGGAGCGGGGGGGAGGACTGAAGCTTTCTTT; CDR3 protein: CASSLGAGGRTEAFF
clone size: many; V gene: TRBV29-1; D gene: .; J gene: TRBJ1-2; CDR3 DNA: TGCAGCGTTGATGAGGGGGGCGAAGGCCGCAATGGCTACACCTTC; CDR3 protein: CSVDEGGEGRNGYTF